The clone carrying this TCR beta chain occurred many times. Its cognate antigen is unknown. This sample was taken from a study of T-cell reconstitution after alpha-beta-depleted transplantation in children. In germline, CDR1 is SQVTM, CDR2 ANQGSEA. V lost 7 bases and J lost 0, with 13 bases in between. There are 13 residues in the CDR3. Study-level points and caveats: The study reportedly traced alpha-beta T cells about two months after transplant to several hundred expanded graft clones. T-cell counts and diversity at one year following transplant were attributed mainly to newly produced T cells.

A library of TCRbeta sequences, prepared with unique molecular identifiers, was generated. TCRdb reprocessed the PCR reads via MiXCR and lists one record per CDR3 protein. The data hold about 900,000 distinct CDR3 sequences, with about 31% observed a single time. The specimen comprised PBMCs, mostly from graft donor cells, sampled 360 days after TCRalphabeta/CD19-depleted stem cell transplant. This chain joins TRBV29-1 and TRBJ2-7; either TRBD1 or TRBD2 may fit D (5 bases each). This clonotype originated in a boy in the first two years of life who had a stem cell transplant for SCID, so the T cells may come from the graft donor. The CDR3 bases are TGCAGCGCTATCCGGGACGTCTCCTACGAGCAGTACTTC. It translates to CSAIRDVSYEQYF.